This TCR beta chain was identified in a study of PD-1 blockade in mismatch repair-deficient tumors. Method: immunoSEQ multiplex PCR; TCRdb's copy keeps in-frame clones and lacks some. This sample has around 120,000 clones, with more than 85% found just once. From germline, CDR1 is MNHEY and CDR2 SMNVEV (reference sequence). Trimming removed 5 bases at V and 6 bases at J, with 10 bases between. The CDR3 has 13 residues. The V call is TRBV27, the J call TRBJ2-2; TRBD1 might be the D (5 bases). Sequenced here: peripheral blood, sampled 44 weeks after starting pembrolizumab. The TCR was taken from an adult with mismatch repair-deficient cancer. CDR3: CASSGRVAGELFF. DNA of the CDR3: TGTGCCAGCAGTGGCAGGGTAGCCGGGGAGCTGTTTTTT.